This TCR beta chain is from a study of blood T cell repertoires in COVID-19. For the study at large: The samples span acute and convalescent COVID-19 from the United States, Italy and Spain.

Germline CDR1 reads LNHDA; CDR2 reads SQIVND (reference sequence). The CDR3 has 15 residues. V was clipped by 2 bases and J by 0 bases; unmatched bases: 2. The repertoire was sequenced with immunoSEQ multiplex PCR; TCRdb's copy has only in-frame clones and lacks some. The table records 200,000 to 250,000 clones, around 83% of them present only once. The rearrangement links TRBV19 to TRBJ1-1, with 8 bases identical to TRBD1. This TCR was recovered from a woman in her forties or fifties with COVID-19, enrolled during active disease. Input material: peripheral blood. The CDR3 loop is CASSIQGAMNTEAFF. The CDR3 DNA reads as TGTGCCAGTAGTATACAGGGGGCCATGAACACTGAAGCTTTCTTT.